The 31 T cell receptor beta chains listed next were all sequenced from one sample in a study of blood T cell repertoires in COVID-19. Sequenced by immunoSEQ multiplex PCR; TCRdb stores in-frame clones only, minus some. Here the sample spans about 380,000 clones, 88% being singletons. The sequenced sample consisted of PBMCs or T cells enriched from blood (not recorded which). The source of these receptors is a woman aged 18-30 years who had recovered from COVID-19.

V gene TRBV9 combines with J gene TRBJ2-1, with D hard to call. The CDR3 loop spans 15 amino acids. Germline V gene sequence: CDR1 SGDLS, CDR2 YYNGEE. V lost 1 base, J lost 6 bases, and 14 bases lay in between. CDR3 protein: CASSVSQVDRNEQFF. In nucleotides, the CDR3 is TGTGCCAGCAGCGTATCCCAGGTTGATCGCAATGAGCAGTTCTTC.

The CDR3 reads CASSVTPRTNRATGELFF. In DNA form, the CDR3 reads TGTGCCAGCAGCGTAACACCCCGGACGAACAGGGCCACCGGGGAGCTGTTTTTT. The chain joins TRBV9 to TRBJ2-2, with a weak D call TRBD1 (6 bases). This CDR3 has 18 residues. V lost 1 base and J 4 bases, leaving 20 bases between the germline ends. The germline V gene has CDR1 SGDLS and CDR2 YYNGEE.

J is TRBJ1-5 and V is TRBV12-5, with D perhaps matching TRBD1 (5 bases). This CDR3 has 18 residues. Deletions cut 5 bases from V and 3 bases from J, with 23 bases between. The V gene's germline CDR1 is LGHNT and CDR2 FRNRAP. This CDR3 is CASGSDSLLGRLNQPQHF. The CDR3 coding sequence is TGTGCTAGTGGTAGCGACTCGCTTTTGGGGCGGCTCAATCAGCCCCAGCATTTT.

The V call is TRBV5-1, the J call TRBJ2-2, with 12 nucleotides matching TRBD2. Germline values: CDR1 SGHRS, CDR2 YFSETQ. V trimming: 1 base; J trimming: 5 bases; junction bases outside the gene matches: 9. There are 18 residues in the CDR3. CDR3 sequence reads: CASSLITLTSGGTGELFF. In DNA, the CDR3 is TGCGCCAGCAGCTTGATAACCCTAACTAGCGGGGGGACCGGGGAGCTGTTTTTT.

The chain carries TRBV11-2 and TRBJ2-3; the D is unclear. V was clipped by 0 bases and J by 4 bases, with 20 bases between them. This CDR3 is built from 18 residues. Germline V gene data show CDR1 as SGHAT and CDR2 as FQNNGV. CDR3 region: CASSLDVHLQQRADTQYF. The CDR3 bases are TGTGCCAGCAGCTTAGACGTACACCTCCAGCAGCGCGCAGATACGCAGTATTTT.

This rearrangement joins TRBV10-3 to TRBJ1-1; D possibly corresponds to TRBD1 (5 bases). With 0 bases removed from V and 4 bases from J, the gap between germline ends came to 12 bases. CDR3 length equals 15 residues. Germline CDR1 ENHRY, CDR2 SYGVKD. In nucleotides, the CDR3 is TGTGCCATCAGTGAGTCTAACAAGGGGCCCACTGAAGCTTTCTTT. Its protein product is CAISESNKGPTEAFF.

The rearrangement uses TRBV4-1 and TRBJ1-2, with D possibly TRBD1 on 5 matching bases. This CDR3 is 14 amino acids long. V was shortened by 3 bases and J by 8 bases, with 16 bases between the two germline ends. Germline V gene sequence: CDR1 MGHRA, CDR2 YSYEKL. The CDR3 DNA reads as TGCGCCAGCAGCCAGGCCGGAGGGGCAAGCGGCTACACCTTC. Protein product: CASSQAGGASGYTF.

This chain links TRBV27 with TRBJ2-2; 7 bases fit TRBD1. Germline trimming cut 2 bases from V and 9 bases from J; bases unmatched to any gene: 9. The germline V gene has CDR1 MNHEY and CDR2 SMNVEV (reference sequence). The CDR3 covers 15 residues. CDR3 region: CASSLTGQYHRELFF. CDR3 nucleotide sequence: TGTGCCAGCAGTTTAACGGGACAGTATCACCGGGAGCTGTTTTTT.

The chain links TRBV7-9 to TRBJ1-1; maybe TRBD1 (6 bases). The CDR3 is 16 residues long. CDR1 is SEHNR and CDR2 is FQNEAQ in the germline V gene (reference sequence). V gave up 1 base and J gave up 1 base, with 13 bases separating them. CDR3 nucleotides: TGTGCCAGCAGCTTAGGGGGGCTGGCGGAGAACACTGAAGCTTTCTTT. It encodes CASSLGGLAENTEAFF. The whole variable domain, filled in from reference TRBV7-9 and TRBJ1-1, reads DTGVSQNPRHKITKRGQNVTFRCDPISEHNRLYWYRQTLGQGPEFLTYFQNEAQLEKSRLLSDRFSAERPKGSFSTLEIQRTEQGDSAMYLCASSLGGLAENTEAFFGQGTRLTVV.

The rearrangement joins TRBV27 to TRBJ2-2, with a tentative D call TRBD1 (5 bases). The CDR3 covers 14 residues. CDR1 is MNHEY and CDR2 is SMNVEV in the germline V gene (reference sequence). The ends were cut back, 5 bases at V and 7 bases at J, with 14 bases in the middle. The CDR3 region is CASSAGFGIGELFF. For the CDR3, the DNA is TGTGCCAGCAGTGCAGGGTTTGGGATCGGGGAGCTGTTTTTT.

V usage is TRBV6-6 and J usage is TRBJ1-4, with TRBD1 matching 8 bases. V lost 8 bases, J lost 5 bases, and 4 bases stayed unmatched. CDR3 length: 13 amino acids. CDR1 MNHNY and CDR2 SVGAGI come from the germline V gene (reference sequence). The CDR3 region is CASGQGRNEKLFF. The CDR3 nucleotides are TGTGCCAGCGGACAGGGTAGGAATGAAAAACTGTTTTTT.

CDR3 in DNA: TGTGCCAGCACAGGGGGACTTAACTATGGCTACACCTTC. Translation gives CASTGGLNYGYTF. The chain recombines TRBV6-5 with TRBJ1-2, with 7 nucleotides matching TRBD1. After removal of 7 bases from V and 1 base from J, the junction contained 3 bases not matched to a gene. CDR3 length: 13 residues. Germline CDR1 and CDR2: MNHEY and SVGAGI.

The chain links TRBV9 to TRBJ1-5, with 7 nucleotides matching TRBD1. Trimming cost V 4 bases and J 7 bases; bases outside gene matches: 8. The V gene's germline CDR1 is SGDLS and CDR2 YYNGEE. The CDR3 has 14 residues. The DNA for the CDR3 is TGTGCCAGCAGCCCTGGACAGGCCGGGCAGCCCCAGCATTTT. This sequence encodes CASSPGQAGQPQHF.

As DNA, the CDR3 is TGTGCCAGCAGCCCGTTAGCGGGGGGCTACAATGAGCAGTTCTTC. Amino acids: CASSPLAGGYNEQFF. The genes are TRBV7-3 and TRBJ2-1; 10 nucleotides agree with TRBD2. From germline, CDR1 is SGHTA and CDR2 FQGTGA. After removal of 5 bases from V and 3 bases from J, the junction contained 4 bases not matched to a gene. The CDR3 totals 15 residues. The variable domain in full, with the rest retrieved from reference TRBV7-3 and TRBJ2-1, is GAGVSQTPSNKVTEKGKYVELRCDPISGHTALYWYRQSLGQGPEFLIYFQGTGAADDSGLPNDRFFAVRPEGSVSTLKIQRTERGDSAVYLCASSPLAGGYNEQFFGPGTRLTVL.

J is TRBJ2-3 and V is TRBV7-2, with TRBD2 matching 9 bases. The CDR3 covers 15 residues. CDR1 is SGHTA and CDR2 is FQGNSA in the germline V gene. Trimming at V came to 4 bases and at J to 6 bases, leaving 8 bases not matched to a gene. The CDR3 sequence is CASSYGLAYGDTQYF. The DNA for the CDR3 is TGTGCCAGCAGCTACGGACTAGCGTACGGTGATACGCAGTATTTT.

The V gene is TRBV3-1 (or the pseudogene TRBV3-2), the J gene TRBJ1-3; D unresolved. Between the trimmed V and J ends, which lost 6 bases and 7 bases, there was a span of 16 bases. This CDR3 spans 14 amino acids. Germline CDR1 and CDR2: LGHDT and YNNKEL (reference sequence). The CDR3 protein is CASSLLDRVNTIYF. The CDR3 region has the DNA TGTGCCAGCAGTCTCCTGGATCGGGTCAACACCATATATTTT.

The chain combines TRBV5-1 with TRBJ1-1; D unresolved. Germline loops: CDR1 SGHRS, CDR2 YFSETQ. The CDR3 has 14 residues. V was cut by 4 bases and J by 1 base, with 11 bases left in between. The CDR3 sequence: CASSEITQNTEAFF. The CDR3 region has the DNA TGCGCCAGCAGCGAGATTACCCAGAACACTGAAGCTTTCTTT.

The chain is built from TRBV29-1 and TRBJ1-2; D is perhaps TRBD1 (6 bases). Germline lookup yields CDR1 SQVTM and CDR2 ANQGSEA. The V and J ends lost 2 bases and 4 bases respectively, with 11 bases between them. The CDR3 spans 13 residues. CDR3 sequence reads: CSVEQDRAYGYTF. The CDR3 nucleotides are TGCAGCGTTGAACAGGACAGAGCCTATGGCTACACCTTC. Complete variable domain (other parts from reference TRBV29-1 and TRBJ1-2): SAVISQKPSRDICQRGTSLTIQCQVDSQVTMMFWYRQQPGQSLTLIATANQGSEATYESGFVIDKFPISRPNLTFSTLTVSNMSPEDSSIYLCSVEQDRAYGYTFGSGTRLTVV.

The gene calls are TRBV5-6 and TRBJ1-6; tentatively, D is TRBD1 (5 bases). Germline-derived CDR1 and CDR2 are SGHDT and YYEEEE. This CDR3 contains 15 residues. V was trimmed by 1 base and J by 6 bases, leaving 11 bases between them. The CDR3 here is CASSLFGRVNSPLHF. The CDR3 DNA sequence: TGTGCCAGCAGCTTGTTCGGCAGGGTTAATTCACCCCTCCACTTT. Looking up the rest from reference TRBV5-6 and TRBJ1-6 gives the full variable domain: DAGVTQSPTHLIKTRGQQVTLRCSPKSGHDTVSWYQQALGQGPQFIFQYYEEEERQRGNFPDRFSGHQFPNYSSELNVNALLLGDSALYLCASSLFGRVNSPLHFGNGTRLTVT.

V is TRBV11-2 and J is TRBJ1-2; 9 bases align to TRBD1. This CDR3 is built from 19 residues. V dropped 3 bases and J dropped 8; count of bases not matched to a gene: 22. CDR1 is SGHAT and CDR2 is FQNNGV in the germline V gene. CDR3 residues: CASSFRLPDRGLTYSGYTF. CDR3 bases: TGTGCCAGCAGCTTTCGGCTGCCGGACAGGGGCCTCACCTACTCCGGCTACACCTTC.

This clone showed up just a few times. The rearrangement uses TRBV21-1 and TRBJ1-2; no DNA check was done on the table's D call, TRBD1. TRBV21-1 counts as a pseudogene. The CDR3 spans 14 residues. CDR3 residues: CASNSGQGCYGYTF. CDR3 nucleotide sequence: TGTGCCAGCAACTCAGGACAGGGCTGCTATGGCTACACCTTC.

Concerning this clone: The sample holds other DNA sequences that translate to the same CDR3. V usage is TRBV27 and J usage is TRBJ1-1; 11 bases match TRBD1. V lost 3 bases to trimming and J lost 4 bases; unmatched junction nucleotides: 4. The CDR3 has 15 amino acids. Germline V CDR1 and CDR2: MNHEY, SMNVEV (reference sequence). The CDR3 is CASSLSGTGGTEAFF. The CDR3 nucleotides are TGTGCCAGCAGTTTGTCGGGGACAGGGGGCACTGAAGCTTTCTTT.

This clone appeared a single time. In nucleotides, the CDR3 is TGCAGCGTTGAGCCGGATCTAGCGGGGGGGCAGTATTTT. The encoded protein is CSVEPDLAGGQYF. This chain links TRBV29-1 with TRBJ2-3; 11 bases map to TRBD2. CDR1 and CDR2 from the germline V gene are SQVTM and ANQGSEA. V dropped 3 bases and J dropped 11; count of bases not matched to a gene: 7. The CDR3 consists of 13 residues.

The chain employs TRBV5-1 and TRBJ1-1, with 7 bases aligning to TRBD1. This CDR3 comprises 14 residues. CDR1 is SGHRS and CDR2 is YFSETQ in the germline V gene. The V segment lost 4 bases and the J segment 1 base; nucleotides outside the gene matches: 4. In DNA form, the CDR3 reads TGCGCCAGCAGCGTGGGGACAGAGAACACTGAAGCTTTCTTT. Protein sequence: CASSVGTENTEAFF.

The chain is built from TRBV18 and TRBJ1-5; D is unclear. V was shortened by 3 bases and J by 4 bases, with 10 bases between the two germline ends. The CDR3 length is 14 residues. CDR1 is KGHSH and CDR2 is LQKENI in the germline V gene. CDR3 nucleotide sequence: TGTGCCAGCTCACCGACATCAACAAATCAGCCCCAGCATTTT. It encodes CASSPTSTNQPQHF. Complete variable domain (other parts from reference TRBV18 and TRBJ1-5): NAGVMQNPRHLVRRRGQEARLRCSPMKGHSHVYWYRQLPEEGLKFMVYLQKENIIDESGMPKERFSAEFPKEGPSILRIQQVVRGDSAAYFCASSPTSTNQPQHFGDGTRLSIL.

The rearrangement uses TRBV15 and TRBJ2-7, with TRBD1 identical over 10 bases. Trimming cost V 1 base and J 2 bases; bases outside gene matches: 2. The CDR3 spans 15 residues. Germline assignment: CDR1 LNHNV and CDR2 YYDKDF (reference sequence). CDR3 protein: CATSRGTGGPYEQYF. CDR3 nucleotides: TGTGCCACCAGCAGAGGGACAGGGGGGCCCTACGAGCAGTACTTC.

The chain uses TRBV11-2 and TRBJ1-2; a possible D gene is TRBD1 (6 bases). CDR3 length equals 15 residues. CDR1 and CDR2 (germline): SGHAT, FQNNGV. V was clipped by 4 bases and J by 2 bases, with 14 bases between them. The CDR3 reads CASSSVRDINYGYTF. The CDR3 bases are TGTGCCAGCAGCTCCGTCCGGGACATAAACTATGGCTACACCTTC.

This chain uses TRBV29-1 with TRBJ1-1; tentatively, D is TRBD1 (5 bases). The V gene's germline CDR1 is SQVTM and CDR2 ANQGSEA. V lost 6 bases and J 4 bases, leaving 15 bases between the germline ends. This CDR3 contains 13 residues. The CDR3 here is CSVIRAPGTEAFF. In nucleotides, the CDR3 is TGCAGCGTCATCAGGGCCCCGGGCACTGAAGCTTTCTTT.

In its sample, this clone was seen a few times. The J gene is TRBJ2-1, the V gene TRBV20-1; D gene uncertain. CDR1 is DFQATT, CDR2 SNEGSKA, per germline (reference sequence). Trimming shortened V by 4 bases and J by 4 bases, and 5 bases separated the two germline ends. The CDR3 contains 11 residues. The CDR3, as DNA: TGCAGTGCTACGCAGTACAATGAGCAGTTCTTC. It encodes CSATQYNEQFF.

The chain carries TRBV29-1 and TRBJ1-2, with D hard to call. CDR1 and CDR2 (germline): SQVTM, ANQGSEA. The CDR3 sequence is 12 residues long. V gave up 1 base and J gave up 4 bases, with 7 bases separating them. This chain's CDR3 is CSVEAGPYGYTF. The CDR3 nucleotides are TGCAGCGTTGAAGCGGGTCCCTATGGCTACACCTTC.

The chain employs TRBV4-1 and TRBJ1-1, with a tentative D call TRBD1 (6 bases). V was pared by 0 bases and J by 0 bases, with 11 bases between. Looked up from germline, CDR1 is MGHRA and CDR2 is YSYEKL. The CDR3 has 16 amino acids. This CDR3 is CASSQDLGAMNTEAFF. As DNA, the CDR3 is TGCGCCAGCAGCCAAGATCTGGGGGCCATGAACACTGAAGCTTTCTTT.